This T cell receptor (beta chain) was obtained from a study of cytomegalovirus exposure and HLA in healthy donors. Regarding this clone: The antigen remains unidentified. The sample holds other DNA sequences that translate to the same CDR3.

Germline CDR1 is SGHRS and CDR2 is YFSETQ. The length of the CDR3 is 12 residues. Trimming shortened V by 0 bases and J by 2 bases, and 2 bases separated the two germline ends. PCR was performed using 60 Vbeta and 13 Jbeta primers. TCRdb keeps only in-frame clones here, not all; method: immunoSEQ multiplex PCR. This sample carries about 160,000 clones, approximately 62% of them seen once, and the ten largest clones take less than 1.5%. Study-wide findings and caveats: Previous analysis showed most TCR beta V segments were productive about 87% or about 30% of the time.

This sequence originates from a man aged 45 to 65 in good health and CMV-seronegative. Sequencing was carried out using PBMCs. The chain couples TRBV5-1 to TRBJ2-5; D unclear. The CDR3 DNA reads TGCGCCAGCAGCTTGGCGCAAGAGACCCAGTACTTC. The encoded protein is CASSLAQETQYF.